This is a list of T cell receptor beta chains from one sample in a study of regulatory T cells in long-lasting Graves disease. A single record per CDR3 protein comes from TCRdb applying MiXCR to the multiplex PCR reads. The sample lists around 480,000 distinct CDR3 sequences; about 17% were seen once. The data were also submitted as part of a second study, on T cells in Graves' hyperthyroidism and ophthalmopathy.

This specimen consisted of peripheral blood mononuclear cells (PBMCs), obtained at new diagnosis, from a patient treated with antithyroid drugs. These TCRs come from a man aged 40-50 years with Graves disease. CDR3s include the opening cysteine and the closing phenylalanine or tryptophan. D genes are given only for firm matches. Rows may omit the clone size; those that give it use once, few, many or a size class.

v_gene	len	abundance	j_gene	d_gene	CDR3aa	CDR3nt
TRBV28	13	many	TRBJ1-5	-	CASSLQGNQPQHF	TGTGCCAGCAGTTTACAGGGAAATCAGCCCCAGCATTTT
TRBV19	14	-	TRBJ1-1	-	CASSILGGYTEAFF	TGTGCCAGTAGTATATTAGGGGGATACACTGAAGCTTTCTTT
TRBV12-3/TRBV12-4	14	many	TRBJ2-7	-	CASSPRSRRWEQYF	TGTGCCAGCAGCCCCCGGTCCCGAAGGTGGGAGCAGTACTTC
TRBV12-5	17	few	TRBJ2-1	TRBD1	CASGPQQGIRTYNEQFF	TGTGCTAGTGGTCCCCAACAGGGGATTCGGACCTACAATGAGCAGTTCTTC
TRBV5-4	14	few	TRBJ2-5	TRBD1	CASSTGQGKETQYF	TGTGCCAGCAGCACTGGACAGGGAAAAGAGACCCAGTACTTC
TRBV5-5	15	few	TRBJ1-6	-	CASSLLAGWDSPLHF	TGTGCCAGCAGCTTGCTCGCAGGGTGGGACTCACCCCTCCACTTT
TRBV11-2	13	many	TRBJ2-1	-	CASSFLTYNEQFF	TGTGCCAGCAGCTTTCTAACCTACAATGAGCAGTTCTTC
TRBV10-3	12	many	TRBJ2-1	-	CAISEGGNEQFF	TGTGCCATCAGTGAGGGGGGCAATGAGCAGTTCTTC
TRBV11-3	16	few	TRBJ2-2	-	CASSFNGFVGTGELFF	TGTGCCAGCAGCTTTAACGGATTTGTAGGCACCGGGGAGCTGTTTTTT
TRBV11-3	17	many	TRBJ2-2	-	CASSLDGTARATGELFF	TGTGCCAGCAGCTTAGATGGGACGGCCCGCGCCACCGGGGAGCTGTTTTTT
TRBV7-9	19	few	TRBJ2-3	TRBD2	CASSPHPARGRGHPDTQYF	TGTGCCAGCAGCCCCCATCCTGCGCGCGGGAGAGGCCACCCCGATACGCAGTATTTT
TRBV6-1	17	many	TRBJ1-1	TRBD1	CASKRTGTGGFNTEAFF	TGTGCCAGCAAAAGAACTGGGACAGGGGGTTTTAACACTGAAGCTTTCTTT
TRBV12-3/TRBV12-4	15	many	TRBJ2-5	TRBD2	CASSSLGGEQETQYF	TGTGCCAGCAGCTCCCTCGGGGGGGAACAAGAGACCCAGTACTTC
TRBV5-1	16	-	TRBJ2-1	TRBD2	CASSSGLAGVENEQFF	TGCGCCAGCAGCAGCGGACTAGCGGGAGTAGAGAATGAGCAGTTCTTC
TRBV29-1	14	-	TRBJ2-1	-	CSVPRTGSYNEQFF	TGCAGCGTCCCGCGGACTGGCTCCTACAATGAGCAGTTCTTC
TRBV20-1	12	-	TRBJ1-1	-	CSASRTDRMAFF	TGCAGTGCTAGCCGGACCGACAGGATGGCTTTCTTT
TRBV12-3/TRBV12-4	17	once	TRBJ2-3	TRBD2	CASSRKRTSGRPDTQYF	TGTGCCAGCAGTCGGAAGCGGACTAGCGGGAGACCAGATACGCAGTATTTT
TRBV7-9	12	many	TRBJ2-5	-	CASSWYQETQYF	TGTGCCAGCAGTTGGTACCAAGAGACCCAGTACTTC
TRBV2	13	few	TRBJ2-1	TRBD2	CASTGLADNEQFF	TGTGCCAGCACGGGGCTAGCGGACAATGAGCAGTTCTTC
TRBV12-3/TRBV12-4	14	many	TRBJ1-6	-	CASSLGTANSPLHF	TGTGCCAGCAGTTTAGGGACCGCAAATTCACCCCTCCACTTT
TRBV6-1	13	-	TRBJ2-1	-	CASSKAGGDEQFF	TGTGCCAGCAGTAAGGCAGGAGGTGATGAGCAGTTCTTC
TRBV11-2	17	many	TRBJ2-1	TRBD2	CASSSGVAGGLFNEQFF	TGTGCCAGCAGCTCGGGGGTAGCGGGAGGGCTTTTCAATGAGCAGTTCTTC
TRBV6-1	11	-	TRBJ1-4	-	CASRLGEKLFF	TGTGCCAGCAGGTTGGGCGAAAAACTGTTTTTT
TRBV5-1	14	-	TRBJ2-1	-	CASSFGQLYNEQFF	TGCGCCAGCAGCTTCGGACAGCTCTACAATGAGCAGTTCTTC
TRBV30	14	few	TRBJ2-2	-	CAWSVLRGAGELFF	TGTGCCTGGAGTGTACTTCGGGGCGCCGGGGAGCTGTTTTTT
TRBV5-1	14	few	TRBJ2-5	-	CASSYGQSRETQYF	TGCGCCAGCAGCTACGGACAGAGCCGAGAGACCCAGTACTTC
TRBV19	12	-	TRBJ2-2	-	CASSILVGELFF	TGTGCCAGTAGTATTCTGGTGGGGGAGCTGTTTTTT
TRBV3-1	15	few	TRBJ2-1	TRBD2	CASSQLTSGHNEQFF	TGTGCCAGCAGCCAATTGACTAGCGGGCACAATGAGCAGTTCTTC
TRBV16	13	many	TRBJ2-1	-	CASSLSQGHEQFF	TGTGCCAGCAGCCTATCCCAGGGACATGAGCAGTTCTTC
TRBV28	16	many	TRBJ2-5	TRBD1	CASSSNHRDSGETQYF	TGTGCCAGCAGTTCAAACCACCGGGACAGCGGCGAGACCCAGTACTTC
TRBV7-8	16	many	TRBJ1-5	-	CASSLGIGTPNQPQHF	TGTGCCAGCAGCTTAGGCATCGGGACACCGAATCAGCCCCAGCATTTT
TRBV5-1	13	few	TRBJ1-4	-	CASSLAGSEKLFF	TGCGCCAGCAGCTTGGCTGGTTCAGAAAAACTGTTTTTT
TRBV6-5	16	many	TRBJ2-1	TRBD2	CASSYGRAFLYNEQFF	TGTGCCAGCAGTTACGGGAGGGCCTTCCTGTACAATGAGCAGTTCTTC
TRBV9	15	-	TRBJ2-1	-	CASSPLAYPYNEQFF	TGTGCCAGCAGCCCTCTAGCGTACCCCTACAATGAGCAGTTCTTC
TRBV19	17	-	TRBJ2-6	TRBD2	CASLPGLGRTGANVLTF	TGTGCCAGTCTTCCGGGACTAGGGAGGACTGGGGCCAACGTCCTGACTTTC
TRBV27	11	many	TRBJ1-1	-	CASIENEEAFF	TGTGCCAGCATCGAGAACGAGGAAGCTTTCTTT
TRBV20-1	14	few	TRBJ1-1	TRBD1	CSADTGGGGTEAFF	TGCAGTGCTGATACAGGGGGAGGAGGCACTGAAGCTTTCTTT
TRBV12-5	15	few	TRBJ2-1	-	CASGLVPALYNEQFF	TGTGCTAGTGGTTTGGTACCGGCCCTTTACAATGAGCAGTTCTTC
TRBV12-3/TRBV12-4	16	many	TRBJ2-5	TRBD2	CASSLVLAGGSETQYF	TGTGCCAGCAGTTTGGTATTGGCGGGAGGGTCTGAGACCCAGTACTTC
TRBV19	15	few	TRBJ1-5	-	CASQQNRVRNQPQHF	TGTGCCAGCCAACAAAACAGGGTTCGAAATCAGCCCCAGCATTTT
TRBV6-4	15	-	TRBJ1-2	TRBD1	CASSYDTGGRNGYTF	TGTGCCAGCAGTTACGACACAGGGGGCCGGAATGGCTACACCTTC
TRBV5-1	15	many	TRBJ1-5	-	CASSLGVQSNQPQHF	TGCGCCAGCAGCTTGGGAGTACAGAGCAATCAGCCCCAGCATTTT
TRBV12-5	14	many	TRBJ2-1	-	CASGFGGGNNEQFF	TGTGCTAGTGGTTTCGGTGGGGGCAACAATGAGCAGTTCTTC
TRBV6-2/TRBV6-3	13	few	TRBJ2-7	TRBD1	CASSNRGPYEQYF	TGTGCCAGCAGCAACAGGGGTCCGTACGAGCAGTACTTC
TRBV11-2	16	many	TRBJ2-1	-	CASSGPGQKNYNEQFF	TGTGCCAGCAGCGGCCCGGGACAAAAAAACTACAATGAGCAGTTCTTC
TRBV11-2	15	-	TRBJ2-5	-	CASSLGPGRVETQYF	TGTGCCAGCAGCTTAGGCCCAGGGCGGGTGGAGACCCAGTACTTC
TRBV19	16	-	TRBJ2-2	TRBD2	CASNILGTSGTGELFF	TGTGCCAGTAACATTCTAGGGACTAGCGGCACCGGGGAGCTGTTTTTT
TRBV28	17	many	TRBJ2-3	TRBD2	CASSPLTSGSRTDTQYF	TGTGCCAGCAGTCCACTGACTAGCGGGAGTCGGACAGATACGCAGTATTTT
TRBV28	15	many	TRBJ1-2	TRBD1	CASSGRGRPNYGYTF	TGTGCCAGCAGCGGAAGGGGGCGTCCTAACTATGGCTACACCTTC
TRBV10-3	19	many	TRBJ2-1	TRBD2	CAISESGGSGSLRYNEQFF	TGTGCCATCAGTGAGTCAGGTGGTAGCGGGAGTTTAAGGTACAATGAGCAGTTCTTC
TRBV12-3/TRBV12-4	14	few	TRBJ1-2	-	CASSLAGLDYGYTF	TGTGCCAGCAGTTTAGCGGGTTTAGACTATGGCTACACCTTC
TRBV6-1	15	few	TRBJ2-7	-	CASSDSGGNSYEQYF	TGTGCCAGCAGTGATTCCGGGGGAAACTCTTACGAGCAGTACTTC
TRBV6-1	14	many	TRBJ2-5	TRBD1	CASRDSRLGGTQYF	TGTGCCAGTCGGGACAGTAGGCTCGGTGGGACCCAGTACTTC
TRBV27	16	few	TRBJ2-1	TRBD2	CASRSRGLAGHNEQFF	TGTGCCAGCCGCAGCAGGGGACTAGCGGGACACAATGAGCAGTTCTTC
TRBV3-1	16	-	TRBJ2-7	TRBD2	CASSQASGTRIYEQYF	TGTGCCAGCAGCCAAGCTAGCGGGACTCGCATCTACGAGCAGTACTTC